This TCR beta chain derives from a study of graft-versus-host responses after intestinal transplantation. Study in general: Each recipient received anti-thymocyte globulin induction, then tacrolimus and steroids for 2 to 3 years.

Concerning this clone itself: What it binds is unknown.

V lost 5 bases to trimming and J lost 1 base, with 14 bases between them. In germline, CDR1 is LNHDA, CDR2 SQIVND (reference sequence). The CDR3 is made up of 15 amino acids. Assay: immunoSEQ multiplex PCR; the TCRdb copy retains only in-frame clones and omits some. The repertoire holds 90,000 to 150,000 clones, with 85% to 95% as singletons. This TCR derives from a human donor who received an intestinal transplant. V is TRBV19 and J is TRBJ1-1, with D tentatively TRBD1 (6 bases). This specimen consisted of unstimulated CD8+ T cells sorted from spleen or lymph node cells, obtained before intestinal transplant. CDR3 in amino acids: CASSGGLVWNTEAFF. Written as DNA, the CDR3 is TGTGCCAGTAGTGGGGGGCTCGTTTGGAACACTGAAGCTTTCTTT.